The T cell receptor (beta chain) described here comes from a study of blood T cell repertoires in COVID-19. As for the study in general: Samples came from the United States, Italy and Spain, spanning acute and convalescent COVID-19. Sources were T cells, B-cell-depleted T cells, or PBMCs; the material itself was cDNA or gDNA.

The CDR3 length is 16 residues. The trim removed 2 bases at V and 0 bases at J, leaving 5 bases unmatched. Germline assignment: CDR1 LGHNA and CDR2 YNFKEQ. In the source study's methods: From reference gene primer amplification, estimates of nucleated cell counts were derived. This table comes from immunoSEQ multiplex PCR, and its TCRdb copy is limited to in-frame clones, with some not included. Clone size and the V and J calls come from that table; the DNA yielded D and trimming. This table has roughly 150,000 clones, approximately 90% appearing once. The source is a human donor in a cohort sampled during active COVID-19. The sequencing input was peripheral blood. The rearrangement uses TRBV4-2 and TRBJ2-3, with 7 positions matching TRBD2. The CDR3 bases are TGTGCCAGCAGCCAATCAAGCGGGGCTAGCACAGATACGCAGTATTTT. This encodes CASSQSSGASTDTQYF.